A single sample is the source of the 18 T cell receptor beta chains below, sequenced in a study of CD8+CD57+ T cells in acquired aplastic anemia. Researchers used genomic DNA as the template to profile TCR beta VDJ and CDR3. TCRdb used MiXCR to reprocess the reads, holding one entry per CDR3 protein. The sample holds 350,000 to 450,000 distinct CDR3 sequences; around 72% are singletons and the top ten take 3% to 4.5%. The source material was sorted CD4+, CD8+, or CD8+CD57+ T cells (not recorded which) from PBMCs. The receptors were gathered from a human donor in good health, serving as a control.

The rearrangement joins TRBV7-2 to TRBJ2-7; 10 bases are shared with TRBD2. Germline-derived CDR1 and CDR2 are SGHTA and FQGNSA. The J segment lost 3 bases and the V segment lost 5 bases, leaving 7 bases of the junction unmatched. CDR3 length: 15 residues. The CDR3 sequence is CASSTSAGGGYEQYF. CDR3 nucleotides: TGTGCCAGCAGCACTTCAGCGGGAGGGGGCTACGAGCAGTACTTC.

In regard to this clonotype: The DNA is omitted, as the CDR3 cannot be located on it reliably, and the CDR3 follows TCRdb's listing. The chain recombines TRBV6-5 with TRBJ1-2; the table's TRBD1 call for D was not verified on the DNA. CDR1 and CDR2 from the germline V gene are MNHEY and SVGAGI. The length of the CDR3 is 14 amino acids, counting both ends. The CDR3 spells CASSSVGAGAMGTF.

This clonotype showed up many times. The chain has TRBV6-6 and TRBJ1-4; D uncertain. Germline V lookup: CDR1 MNHNY, CDR2 SVGAGI (reference sequence). There are 17 residues in the CDR3. The germline V and J ends were trimmed by 5 bases and 0 bases, with 16 bases remaining between them. The CDR3, as DNA: TGTGCCAGCAGTGATCTTAGTTACCTGACAACTAATGAAAAACTGTTTTTT. Translated: CASSDLSYLTTNEKLFF.

The CDR3 sequence is CASRYDTSNTEAFF. The CDR3, as DNA: TGTGCCAGCAGGTACGACACCTCGAACACTGAAGCTTTCTTT. The chain joins TRBV7-8 to TRBJ1-1, with D unresolved. CDR1 SGHVS and CDR2 FQNEAQ come from the germline V gene. CDR3 length: 14 residues. V dropped 6 bases and J dropped 1 base, with 12 bases sitting between them.

This clonotype was recorded only once. The V call is TRBV5-1, the J call TRBJ2-7; TRBD1 might be the D (5 bases). Germline-derived CDR1 and CDR2 are SGHRS and YFSETQ. The CDR3 totals 11 residues. Trimming pared 4 bases from V and 7 bases from J, leaving 9 bases between. CDR3 bases: TGCGCCAGCAGCCTCCGACAGGAGCAGTACTTC. Translating it yields CASSLRQEQYF.

Note on this clonotype: This likely comes from a read error, as the CDR3 has no conserved phenylalanine or tryptophan at its end. The DNA is left out, because the CDR3 cannot be placed on it with certainty; the CDR3 is given as TCRdb lists it. The chain has TRBV7-3 and TRBJ1-1. Termini included, the CDR3 measures 11 amino acids. Looked up from germline, CDR1 is SGHTA and CDR2 is FQGTGA. CDR3 residues: CASSHESGTFY.

This clonotype occurred a few times. The V call is TRBV29-1, the J call TRBJ1-6; no reliable D call. Between the trimmed V and J ends, which lost 2 bases and 0 bases, there was a span of 17 bases. CDR3 size: 18 residues. Per germline, CDR1 SQVTM and CDR2 ANQGSEA. Here the CDR3 DNA reads TGCAGCGTTGAACCCCTGCCCCCGAGGAGCTCCTATAATTCACCCCTCCACTTT. It codes for CSVEPLPPRSSYNSPLHF. The whole variable domain, remainder taken from reference TRBV29-1 and TRBJ1-6, is SAVISQKPSRDICQRGTSLTIQCQVDSQVTMMFWYRQQPGQSLTLIATANQGSEATYESGFVIDKFPISRPNLTFSTLTVSNMSPEDSSIYLCSVEPLPPRSSYNSPLHFGNGTRLTVT.

Ten or more counts support this clonotype. The genes are TRBV3-1 and TRBJ1-6; 8 bases map to TRBD1. The CDR3 totals 14 residues. Germline V lookup: CDR1 LGHDT, CDR2 YNNKEL (reference sequence). V lost 5 bases, J lost 7 bases, and 4 bases stayed unmatched. The CDR3, as DNA: TGTGCCAGCAGCGAGGGACAGGCCAATTCACCCCTCCACTTT. Its protein is CASSEGQANSPLHF. Full variable domain (outside the CDR3, taken from reference TRBV3-1 and TRBJ1-6): DTAVSQTPKYLVTQMGNDKSIKCEQNLGHDTMYWYKQDSKKFLKIMFSYNNKELIINETVPNRFSPKSPDKAHLNLHINSLELGDSAVYFCASSEGQANSPLHFGNGTRLTVT.

This clonotype was counted a single time. The J gene is TRBJ2-7, the V gene TRBV19; TRBD1 or TRBD2 may be the D gene (5 bases each). V was trimmed by 5 bases and J by 5 bases, leaving 13 bases between them. Germline V gene sequence: CDR1 LNHDA, CDR2 SQIVND (reference sequence). This CDR3 has 13 residues. CDR3 bases: TGTGCCAGTAGTTGGGACCGAGTCGACGAGCAGTACTTC. Translated, it gives CASSWDRVDEQYF.

This clonotype has more than one count but fewer than ten. The chain links TRBV18 to TRBJ1-1; 10 nucleotides align to TRBD1. V shed 2 bases, J shed 2 bases, and the junction held 8 bases outside the gene matches. This CDR3 is 17 amino acids long. CDR1 KGHSH and CDR2 LQKENI come from the germline V gene. The CDR3 protein is CASSPDDRGRDNTEAFF. CDR3 sequence (DNA): TGTGCCAGCTCACCAGATGACAGGGGGCGTGACAACACTGAAGCTTTCTTT.

The genes are TRBV20-1 and TRBJ1-2; 9 bases are shared with TRBD1. CDR1 is DFQATT, CDR2 SNEGSKA, per germline (reference sequence). J was trimmed by 6 bases and V by 5 bases; bases with no gene match: 1. The CDR3 covers 11 residues. The CDR3 loop reads CSAWDRDGYTF. CDR3 nucleotide sequence: TGCAGTGCTTGGGACAGGGATGGCTACACCTTC.

Remarks on this clonotype: As the CDR3 is not closed by the conserved phenylalanine or tryptophan, this likely results from a read error. No DNA is shown, since the ends of the CDR3 on it are uncertain; the CDR3 is the one TCRdb lists. The chain uses TRBV7-2 and TRBJ2-3; the table's D call TRBD1 went unverified against the DNA. Per germline, CDR1 SGHTA and CDR2 FQGNSA. The CDR3 is made up of 13 amino acids, end residues included. CDR3 residues: CASSRDRLSYNEQ.

Regarding this clonotype: The CDR3 end shows no conserved phenylalanine or tryptophan, and so a read error is likely. The DNA is omitted, as the CDR3 cannot be located on it reliably, and the CDR3 follows TCRdb's listing. The chain has TRBV2 and TRBJ2-5; whether TRBD2, the table's D call, matches the DNA was not checked. The V gene's germline CDR1 is SNHLY and CDR2 FYNNEI. The CDR3 is 16 amino acids long, termini counted. The CDR3 reads CASSSGRTGCGDTLYS.

This clonotype came up many times. The rearrangement joins TRBV5-1 to TRBJ2-1; no reliable D call. Trimming left V 2 bases short and J 9 bases short, with 21 bases between. The germline gives CDR1 SGHRS, CDR2 YFSETQ. The CDR3 loop spans 16 amino acids. As DNA, the CDR3 is TGCGCCAGCAGCTTCGTGGCTGGCGGCCCCCAGAGTGAGCAGTTCTTC. Amino acids: CASSFVAGGPQSEQFF. The full variable domain, in which reference TRBV5-1 and TRBJ2-1 provide the parts outside the CDR3, is KAGVTQTPRYLIKTRGQQVTLSCSPISGHRSVSWYQQTPGQGLQFLFEYFSETQRNKGNFPGRFSGRQFSNSRSEMNVSTLELGDSALYLCASSFVAGGPQSEQFFGPGTRLTVL.

The table lists this clonotype with many counts. This chain links TRBV9 with TRBJ1-3; perhaps TRBD1 as D (6 bases). V was clipped by 2 bases and J by 4 bases, with 10 bases between them. The CDR3 extends over 14 amino acids. The V gene's germline CDR1 is SGDLS and CDR2 YYNGEE. The CDR3 sequence is CASSVDSGGNTIYF. The CDR3 DNA follows: TGTGCCAGCAGCGTGGACAGTGGGGGAAACACCATATATTTT. Using reference TRBV9 and TRBJ1-3 for the parts outside the CDR3, the full variable domain is DSGVTQTPKHLITATGQRVTLRCSPRSGDLSVYWYQQSLDQGLQFLIQYYNGEERAKGNILERFSAQQFPDLHSELNLSSLELGDSALYFCASSVDSGGNTIYFGEGSWLTVV.

V usage is TRBV5-4 and J usage is TRBJ2-3, with 9 bases matching TRBD2. The trim removed 0 bases at V and 11 bases at J, leaving 13 bases unmatched. CDR3 size: 16 residues. Germline values: CDR1 SGHNT, CDR2 YYREEE (reference sequence). CDR3 DNA: TGTGCCAGCAGCTTGGTTAGCGGGGGTTCCTACAATGAGCAGTATTTT. Translated: CASSLVSGGSYNEQYF.

This clonotype was counted many times. This chain links TRBV5-6 with TRBJ2-1; D is uncertain. V was pared by 4 bases and J by 3 bases, with 5 bases between. CDR1 and CDR2 (germline): SGHDT, YYEEEE. The CDR3 runs to 12 residues. For the CDR3, the DNA is TGTGCCAGCAGCCGCAGCTACAATGAGCAGTTCTTC. Its translation is CASSRSYNEQFF.

This clonotype was recorded many times. The chain carries TRBV4-3 and TRBJ2-7; D is perhaps TRBD1 (5 bases). V lost 1 base and J 4 bases, leaving 8 bases between the germline ends. This CDR3 contains 13 residues. Germline CDR1 is LGHNA and CDR2 is YSLEER. The CDR3 DNA reads as TGCGCCAGCAGCCAAGGGGGCACTTACGAGCAGTACTTC. Its protein is CASSQGGTYEQYF.